Listed here is a single T cell receptor (beta chain). The data are from a study of blood T cell repertoires in COVID-19. CDR1 is SGHDN and CDR2 is FVKESK in the germline V gene. The CDR3 runs 14 residues. Trimming cost V 2 bases and J 2 bases, with 7 bases left between them. Generated by immunoSEQ multiplex PCR, the TCRdb table keeps only in-frame clones and is missing some. The table shows some 230,000 clones, with roughly 80% occurring only once. The receptor comes from a woman in her twenties or thirties who had recovered from COVID-19. This chain connects TRBV14 to TRBJ1-5; D is ambiguous. Material for sequencing was peripheral blood. CDR3 DNA: TGTGCCAGCAGCCAACGAACAGGCAATCAGCCCCAGCATTTT. It specifies CASSQRTGNQPQHF.